The 19 T cell receptor beta chains below all came from one sample that was sequenced in a study of blood T cell repertoires in COVID-19. Profiling relied on immunoSEQ multiplex PCR, and the TCRdb table lists in-frame clones only, not all of them. The sample lists more than 75,000 clones; about 84% were seen once. Material: peripheral blood. The receptors were gathered from a woman in her seventies with acute or convalescent COVID-19.

The chain uses TRBV9 and TRBJ2-5, with 9 bases fitting TRBD2. Germline V gene lookup returns CDR1 SGDLS and CDR2 YYNGEE. CDR3 length equals 15 residues. Germline trimming cut 4 bases from V and 3 bases from J; bases unmatched to any gene: 7. The CDR3 loop is CASSTHSGGKETQYF. CDR3 bases: TGTGCCAGCAGCACCCATAGCGGGGGAAAAGAGACCCAGTACTTC.

The V call is TRBV4-1, the J call TRBJ2-1; possibly TRBD2 for D (6 bases). The ends were cut back, 1 base at V and 0 bases at J, with 13 bases in the middle. The CDR3 has 17 amino acids. The V gene's germline CDR1 is MGHRA and CDR2 YSYEKL. The CDR3 DNA is TGCGCCAGCAGCCAAGTTTTTTCGGGAGCCTCCTACAATGAGCAGTTCTTC. The encoded protein is CASSQVFSGASYNEQFF.

Only one count was recorded for this clone. The rearrangement uses TRBV5-1 and TRBJ2-3, with D unresolved. The CDR3 is 14 amino acids. V gave up 1 base and J gave up 0 bases, with 6 bases separating them. CDR1 and CDR2 (germline): SGHRS, YFSETQ. CDR3 loop: CASSLNWSTDTQYF. Here the CDR3 DNA reads TGCGCCAGCAGCTTGAACTGGAGCACAGATACGCAGTATTTT.

V and J are TRBV5-1 and TRBJ2-2; 7 bases are shared with TRBD2. The CDR3 extends over 16 amino acids. Trimming cost V 5 bases and J 0 bases; bases outside gene matches: 7. Germline V lookup: CDR1 SGHRS, CDR2 YFSETQ. This chain's CDR3 is CASRVTSSSNTGELFF. Here the CDR3 DNA reads TGCGCCAGCAGGGTGACTAGCTCTTCGAACACCGGGGAGCTGTTTTTT.

The J gene is TRBJ1-1, the V gene TRBV16; D unclear. CDR3 size: 15 residues. CDR1 is KGHSY and CDR2 is FQNENV in the germline V gene. V lost 7 bases, J lost 9 bases, and 24 bases lay in between. This chain's CDR3 is CASTNQGVEGRKAFF. CDR3 in DNA: TGTGCCAGCACCAACCAAGGCGTCGAGGGCAGAAAAGCTTTCTTT.

The chain recombines TRBV7-8 with TRBJ2-1; the match to TRBD2 covers 9 bases. The V and J ends lost 1 base and 16 bases, in that order; junction bases with no gene match: 14. Germline CDR1 and CDR2: SGHVS and FQNEAQ. The CDR3 covers 15 residues. CDR3 loop: CASSLERLGLAPRFF. CDR3 nucleotides: TGTGCCAGCAGCTTAGAAAGGTTGGGACTAGCTCCACGTTTCTTC.

This chain links TRBV7-2 with TRBJ1-2; 9 positions match TRBD1. Germline V CDR1 and CDR2: SGHTA, FQGNSA. The CDR3 length is 15 residues. Trimming cost V 5 bases and J 5 bases; bases outside gene matches: 9. The CDR3 protein is CASSKLPGQGYGYTF. Written as DNA, the CDR3 is TGTGCCAGCAGCAAACTCCCGGGACAGGGTTATGGCTACACCTTC. The full variable domain, completed using reference TRBV7-2 and TRBJ1-2, is GAGVSQSPSNKVTEKGKDVELRCDPISGHTALYWYRQSLGQGLEFLIYFQGNSAPDKSGLPSDRFSAERTGGSVSTLTIQRTQQEDSAVYLCASSKLPGQGYGYTFGSGTRLTVV.

For the CDR3, the DNA is TGTGCCAGCAGCGCAGACAGGGCTAGGGAGACCCAGTACTTC. The encoded protein is CASSADRARETQYF. The chain recombines TRBV7-2 with TRBJ2-5, with TRBD1 identical over 7 bases. The CDR3 length is 14 residues. The V segment lost 5 bases and the J segment 5 bases; nucleotides outside the gene matches: 8. Germline-derived CDR1 and CDR2 are SGHTA and FQGNSA.

V gene TRBV28 combines with J gene TRBJ1-2; tentatively, D is TRBD1 (5 bases). Germline V gene data show CDR1 as MDHEN and CDR2 as SYDVKM. The CDR3 totals 13 residues. The ends were cut back, 6 bases at V and 7 bases at J, with 15 bases in the middle. The CDR3 here is CASRQGLWSGYTF. In DNA form, the CDR3 reads TGTGCCAGCAGGCAGGGTTTGTGGAGTGGCTACACCTTC.

This chain joins TRBV12-3 or TRBV12-4 and TRBJ1-3, with D perhaps matching TRBD1 (5 bases). Trimming shortened V by 5 bases and J by 7 bases, and 12 bases separated the two germline ends. The CDR3 has 13 amino acids. CDR3 sequence (DNA): TGTGCCAGCAGTCCCGGGGGGGGGAACACCATATATTTT. Amino acids: CASSPGGGNTIYF.

This sequence joins TRBV12-3 or TRBV12-4 and TRBJ1-1, with a possible D match to TRBD1 (5 bases). The V end lost 10 bases, the J end lost 4 bases, and 16 bases lay between the germline ends. There are 13 residues in the CDR3. As DNA, the CDR3 is TGTGCCACACAACAGGAAATGGGCACTGAAGCTTTCTTT. Encoded protein: CATQQEMGTEAFF.

The chain is built from TRBV3-1 (or the pseudogene TRBV3-2) and TRBJ2-7; tentative D call: TRBD2 (6 bases). This CDR3 is built from 14 residues. V lost 0 bases, J lost 9 bases, and 15 bases lay in between. CDR1 is LGHDT and CDR2 is YNNKEL in the germline V gene (reference sequence). The DNA for the CDR3 is TGTGCCAGCAGCCAAGATTACGGGAGCCTCTGGCAGTACGTC. This gives the protein CASSQDYGSLWQYV.

This sequence joins TRBV6-5 and TRBJ1-3, with TRBD1 identical over 7 bases. The V gene's germline CDR1 is MNHEY and CDR2 SVGAGI. The ends lost 8 bases at V and 0 bases at J; junction bases unmatched: 4. The CDR3 is made up of 14 amino acids. The CDR3 DNA follows: TGTGCCAGCGGCACAGGGGACTCTGGAAACACCATATATTTT. Amino acids: CASGTGDSGNTIYF.

This clone was observed a single time. The V call is TRBV11-2, the J call TRBJ2-6, with TRBD1 matching over 9 bases. V was pared by 5 bases and J by 4 bases, with 3 bases of the junction left unmatched. The CDR3 loop spans 15 amino acids. Germline V gene data show CDR1 as SGHAT and CDR2 as FQNNGV. The CDR3 nucleotides are TGTGCCAGCAGCCTACAGGGGGCCGGGGCCAACGTCCTGACTTTC. It is translated as CASSLQGAGANVLTF. The whole variable domain, remainder taken from reference TRBV11-2 and TRBJ2-6, is EAGVAQSPRYKIIEKRQSVAFWCNPISGHATLYWYQQILGQGPKLLIQFQNNGVVDDSQLPKDRFSAERLKGVDSTLKIQPAKLEDSAVYLCASSLQGAGANVLTFGAGSRLTVL.

J is TRBJ1-4 and V is TRBV6-5, with D perhaps TRBD1 (6 bases). V lost 6 bases, J lost 2 bases, and 13 bases lay in between. The length of the CDR3 is 15 residues. Germline V gene sequence: CDR1 MNHEY, CDR2 SVGAGI. This CDR3 reads CASSYLQGTNEKLFF. For the CDR3, the DNA is TGTGCCAGCAGCTATTTACAGGGTACTAATGAAAAACTGTTTTTT.

Here the CDR3 DNA reads TGTGCCATCGGAGGAACCGGGAATGAGCAGTTCTTC. Translating it yields CAIGGTGNEQFF. This chain links TRBV10-3 with TRBJ2-1, with TRBD2 as a possible D gene (5 bases). V lost 8 bases and J lost 7, with 12 bases in between. Germline CDR1 is ENHRY and CDR2 is SYGVKD. The CDR3 has 12 amino acids.

The genes are TRBV7-2 and TRBJ2-3, with 12 nucleotides matching TRBD1. Looked up from germline, CDR1 is SGHTA and CDR2 is FQGNSA. V trimming: 2 bases; J trimming: 6 bases; junction bases outside the gene matches: 6. The CDR3 consists of 16 residues. The CDR3 DNA is TGTGCCAGCAGCTTACGGGACAGGGGGCAGCCGGATACGCAGTATTTT. Its protein is CASSLRDRGQPDTQYF.

The V gene is TRBV11-2, the J gene TRBJ1-6; 7 bases fit TRBD1. The germline gives CDR1 SGHAT, CDR2 FQNNGV. With V trimmed by 5 bases and J by 6 bases, 7 bases remained unmatched. The length of the CDR3 is 15 residues. The CDR3 DNA reads as TGTGCCAGCAGCCTTTCCGGGACAGCTAATTCACCCCTCCACTTT. Its translation: CASSLSGTANSPLHF.

The chain has TRBV29-1 and TRBJ2-5; TRBD2 might be the D (5 bases). The CDR3 extends over 17 amino acids. The ends were cut back, 4 bases at V and 4 bases at J, with 25 bases in the middle. CDR1 is SQVTM, CDR2 ANQGSEA, per germline. The DNA of the CDR3 is TGCAGCGTTGGGAACCTCGGGTCTCGTCGGGGTTCAGAGACCCAGTACTTC. Protein: CSVGNLGSRRGSETQYF.